This entry describes one T cell receptor beta chain. This clone has a handful of counts. Its antigen specificity is not known. Base qualities are missing; no much larger clone stands one base away. CDR1 and CDR2 are drawn from the germline V gene (reference sequence): LNHDA, SQIVND. V and J are trimmed by 3 bases and 6 bases, and the gene matches miss 4 bases of the junction. The CDR3 runs 14 amino acids, cysteine and phenylalanine included. Here the CDR3 DNA is all that survives: 42 bases in frame from base 1. This record comes from a study of cytomegalovirus exposure and HLA in healthy donors (TCRdb year 2017). With regard to the full study: An earlier analysis of about 560 of the donors reported 276 Gb of sequence data and 90 million to 120 million unique TCR beta sequences obtained from around 170 million T cells. In addition to the first cohort of 650 to 750 subjects, a separate validation cohort of 120 different subjects was used. An earlier analysis of 587 of the donors used high-throughput TCR beta sequencing to judge whether each TCR beta V gene segment behaved as functional or pseudogenic. Several DR-DQ haplotypes were handled as single units for association and clustering because linkage in the cohort was strong. The number of typed donors differed by locus: about 620-640 for A, B, C, DRB1 and DQB1; some 500 for DQA1; 600 to 610 for DPA1; and 400 to 480 for DPB1. Rather than drawing on any new phenotypic data, the later analysis identified candidate immune exposures from TCR beta sequences and the way those sequences occurred across donors. A later analysis re-examined previously published TCR beta repertoires from more than 550 donors and added high-resolution HLA genotyping to investigate patterns of TCR occurrence. On average, about 200,000 unique TCR beta nucleotide sequences were sequenced per donor among some 420 genotyped donors of the cohort, with 15% to 20% of those sequences being non-productive. An early release covering around 630 HLA-typed donors comprised 300 to 350 gigabases of sequencing data and 65 million to 100 million unique TCR sequences. HLA typing included class I and class II loci at four-digit resolution. All discovery cohort repertoires had been generated on a single sequencing platform. The aim of the study was to test whether cataloging public T cell receptors could identify signatures of past pathogen exposure. Among the 398 genotyped donors, approximately 77% belonged to the genetic ancestry cluster associated with self-reported Caucasian donors. Donor age, sex, ethnicity and CMV serostatus were compiled together with the repertoire data. High-throughput TCR immunosequencing, statistical association of individual TCRs with disease status, and machine learning were combined to predict cytomegalovirus infection status. Genome-wide SNP genotypes for about 65% of the 666 donors were used in a later genetic analysis, which treated that subset as a discovery cohort. The study profiled the T cell repertoires of hundreds of subjects by immunosequencing and related them to cytomegalovirus serostatus.

What the work shows at the level of the full study, not this receptor alone: According to a later genetic analysis, donors in an Asian-associated ancestry cluster had fewer N-insertions in productive TCRs than the roughly 660-donor mean. For the cohort, immune exposure information was limited to CMV serostatus. In an earlier analysis of around 600 of the donors, most TCR beta V segments appeared in productive rearrangements about 90% or about 30% of the time, broadly matching IMGT annotations. Because HLA typing was unavailable for some donors at each locus, only the typed subset was used in association tests. This cohort had only TCR beta chains sequenced, and the lack of alpha or paired-chain data limited which features could be detected. The study listed 164 TCR beta chains as associated with cytomegalovirus. Assigning TCR associations to individual alleles was difficult when HLA alleles, especially DR and DQ, strongly co-occurred. Most TCR sequences were seen in very few donors, while some public TCRs were found in many individuals. A later genetic analysis associated a missense DCLRE1C variant with V-gene and J-gene trimming of TCR beta chains, and an independent cohort replicated the association. Compared with equally common non-associated chains, HLA-associated TCR beta chains in a later analysis were more clonally expanded and had lower generation probabilities. According to a later analysis, TCR association rates differed among HLA loci, with DRB1 alleles showing the most associated TCRs and HLA-C alleles showing the fewest. Most CMV-associated TCR beta chains appeared to be HLA-restricted in a later analysis, and the HLA associations seemed to be driven largely by CMV exposure. According to a later analysis, parvovirus B19, influenza, CMV and Epstein-Barr virus appeared linked to several top co-occurrence clusters. The 87-base-pair reads could not distinguish some IMGT-functional V segments, including TRBV6-2 and TRBV6-3, so those segments were excluded. The earlier analysis of around 600 of the donors excluded fewer than 20 rarely observed V segments, including chromosome 9 orphons, because counts were too low. The authors suggested that the approach could potentially be generalized to other disease states and immunological phenotypes. The classifier was reported to diagnose cytomegalovirus status with high specificity and sensitivity in both the original cohort and the validation cohort. Sequencing depth was assumed to be roughly uniform across donors in the presence/absence analyses, though that assumption may not hold. A cluster of highly shared sequence variants was judged likely to represent a technical artifact of the sequencing pipeline. A later analysis associated 17,000 or so TCR beta sequences with specific HLA alleles at a false discovery rate of 0.05. In vitro tests confirmed that a few of the cytomegalovirus-associated TCR beta chains recognize cytomegalovirus antigens. A further reported finding was that TCR beta sequences accurately predicted the HLA-A and HLA-B alleles for most subjects in the first cohort. Correlated functional status among segregating V segments might be attributable to linkage disequilibrium, but an unknown experimental factor could not be ruled out.

The cohort was made up of approximately 670 healthy bone marrow donors. All cohort members were sampled while nominally healthy, although unrecorded immune exposures were likely present. The donor tested CMV seronegative, placing the donor among the roughly 400 seronegative members of the cohort. Each donor provided a peripheral blood sample, and peripheral blood mononuclear cells were used for TCR beta sequencing. Genomic DNA extraction from the blood cell samples was performed with the Qiagen DNeasy Blood Extraction Kit. Library prep was done by the immunoSEQ multiplex PCR assay. A mixture of 60 forward primers for TCR Vbeta segments and 13 reverse primers for TCR Jbeta segments was used in the multiplex PCR. The CDR3 region of rearranged TCR beta genes was amplified from genomic DNA by a multiplex PCR assay. The Illumina HiSeq System was used to sequence the amplified TCR beta libraries as 87-base-pair reads. Processing in the source paper ran as follows. A later analysis tallied 75 million to 95 million unique TCR beta chains across the 700 or so repertoires, and approximately 12 million of those chains were shared by two or more donors. A nearest-neighbor algorithm error-corrected the raw reads and collapsed the reads into unique sequences, merging closely related sequences to remove PCR and sequencing errors. CDR3 sequences were aligned to IMGT reference sequences to assign V, D and J gene segments. For a sequence to be retained, a match of at least six nucleotides to both a V gene segment and a J gene segment was required. Rearrangements were called productive when the CDR3 lacked stop codons and stayed in frame with V and J; all others were non-productive. CDR3 was defined according to IMGT convention as the region running from the second conserved V-encoded cysteine to the conserved J-encoded phenylalanine. In an earlier analysis of roughly 610 of the donors, sequences lacking an unambiguous match to a single V gene segment were excluded. In an earlier analysis of approximately 550 of the donors, V segments were called functional above 56.7% productive rearrangements and were called segregating when the between-donor standard deviation exceeded 5%. A statistical classification framework was built to diagnose cytomegalovirus status from the catalog of TCR beta chain sequences. In a later analysis, TCR nucleotide sequences were compared against IMGT/GENE-DB human TR gene sequences so that V and J genes could be assigned. Using the TCRdist pipeline, a later analysis assigned CDR3 sequences along with most-parsimonious VDJ recombination scenarios. In a later analysis, each TCR beta chain was defined by its CDR3 amino acid sequence together with its V-gene family, and reads without a unique V-gene family were excluded. A later analysis removed 600 or so highly shared, low-generation-probability nucleotide sequences to deal with suspected cross-contamination and a sequencing artifact. For each public chain, a later analysis derived a clonal expansion index from normalized ranks of inferred template counts within each repertoire. In a later analysis, generation probabilities were computed with a VDJ recombination model fitted to out-of-frame rearrangements, and the resulting probabilities were checked against IGoR. Hypergeometric tests were used in a later analysis to score TCR-TCR, TCR-HLA and TCR-CMV co-occurrence, with a repertoire-size bias correction applied to the TCR pairs. In a later analysis, false discovery rates were estimated by permuting HLA or CMV assignments 20 times. A later analysis grouped co-occurring TCRs with DBSCAN, adding TCRdist sequence similarity when clustering within HLA-allele-positive subsets. For co-occurrence clustering, repertoires with fewer than 30,000 or more than 120,000 public chains were excluded, along with roughly 5 repertoires with anomalous nucleotide sharing. Here the immuneACCESS table is served through TCRdb, limited to in-frame sequences with V and J called. Missing clones are a known gap in these copies; in checked studies unresolved V genes cover under half, and the rest lacks a known reason. The D gene and trimming were derived from the DNA, and the V and J assignments and clone size from that table. The sample records tens of thousands of clones, about 80% of which are singletons. The ten largest account for roughly 1.5% of the sample.

The sequenced sample was PBMCs. This TCR derives from a female donor in good health and CMV-seronegative. The V and J segments used are TRBV19 and TRBJ2-1; 8 junctional bases match TRBD1. The nucleotides read TGTGCCAGTAGTATCAGGGGGCTATCCAATGAGCAGTTCTTC. This sequence encodes CASSIRGLSNEQFF.